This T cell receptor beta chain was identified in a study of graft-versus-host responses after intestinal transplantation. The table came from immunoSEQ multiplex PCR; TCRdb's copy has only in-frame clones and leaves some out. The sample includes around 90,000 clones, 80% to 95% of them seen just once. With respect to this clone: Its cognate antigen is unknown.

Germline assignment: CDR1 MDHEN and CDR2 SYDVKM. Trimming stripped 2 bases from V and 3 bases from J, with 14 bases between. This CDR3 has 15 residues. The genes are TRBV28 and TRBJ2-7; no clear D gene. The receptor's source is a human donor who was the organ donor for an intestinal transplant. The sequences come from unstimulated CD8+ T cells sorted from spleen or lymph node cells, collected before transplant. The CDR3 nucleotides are TGTGCCAGCAGTTTAGGGCAGCCTAATTACTACGAGCAGTACTTC. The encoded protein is CASSLGQPNYYEQYF.